The 8 T cell receptor beta chains reported below all come from one sample, sequenced in a study of CD8 T cells in ankylosing spondylitis. MiXCR was run by TCRdb on the 5' RACE reads, yielding one entry per CDR3 protein. The table lists about 250,000 distinct CDR3 sequences, about 30% of them singletons. The sample comprised blood, either unsorted or a sorted T cell fraction (not recorded which). These receptors came from a male donor with ankylosing spondylitis or in good health (not recorded which).

The chain links TRBV12-3 or TRBV12-4 to TRBJ2-5; no definite D call. The CDR3 spans 13 residues. V shed 2 bases and J shed 5 bases, with 9 bases lying between them. CDR3 DNA sequence: TGTGCCAGCAGTTTAATTGATGGGGAGACCCAGTACTTC. This sequence encodes CASSLIDGETQYF.

The V and J genes are TRBV27 and TRBJ1-1; D unresolved. CDR1 is MNHEY and CDR2 is SMNVEV in the germline V gene (reference sequence). The CDR3 length is 16 residues. V lost 5 bases to trimming and J lost 0 bases, with 16 bases between them. The CDR3 loop is CASSTHDWGMNTEAFF. CDR3 in DNA: TGTGCCAGCAGTACGCACGACTGGGGTATGAACACTGAAGCTTTCTTT.

This clonotype was counted a few times. This chain connects TRBV10-2 to TRBJ2-7; D gene uncertain. The CDR3 consists of 15 residues. V lost 4 bases and J lost 4, with 17 bases in between. The V gene's germline CDR1 is WSHSY and CDR2 SAAADI. The CDR3 region is CASSVPGWGKYEQYF. DNA of the CDR3: TGCGCCAGCAGTGTCCCGGGCTGGGGAAAATACGAGCAGTACTTC.

This clonotype was detected a few times. The chain combines TRBV12-3 or TRBV12-4 with TRBJ1-2; tentatively, D is TRBD1 (5 bases). The V end was cut by 6 bases, the J end by 4 bases, with 12 bases between. The CDR3 covers 13 residues. CDR3 in amino acids: CASSLGGTYGYTF. CDR3 coding DNA: TGTGCCAGCAGCCTGGGGGGAACCTATGGCTACACCTTC.

This clonotype was seen more than once but under ten times. J is TRBJ2-3 and V is TRBV29-1; 7 bases are a match to TRBD1. The germline V gene encodes CDR1 SQVTM and CDR2 ANQGSEA. The CDR3 is 14 residues long. With 2 bases clipped from V and 2 bases from J, the junction kept 4 bases outside the gene matches. The CDR3 DNA follows: TGCAGCGTTGAACAGGGGGATTACACAGATACGCAGTATTTT. This gives the protein CSVEQGDYTDTQYF.

The rearrangement uses TRBV3-1 and TRBJ2-1; D might be TRBD2 (7 bases). This CDR3 spans 16 amino acids. Trimming removed 1 base from V and 2 bases from J, with 12 bases in between. Germline loops: CDR1 LGHDT, CDR2 YNNKEL (reference sequence). CDR3 in DNA: TGTGCCAGCAGCCAAGCTTTGCGGGGGCCCTACAATGAGCAGTTCTTC. Its protein is CASSQALRGPYNEQFF.

The chain combines TRBV5-1 with TRBJ2-3; D not certain. V was trimmed by 7 bases and J by 6 bases, leaving 24 bases between them. The CDR3 has 16 residues. Germline V lookup: CDR1 SGHRS, CDR2 YFSETQ. The chain's CDR3 is CASAAQGQGLIDTQYF. The DNA of the CDR3 is TGCGCCAGCGCAGCTCAAGGCCAAGGGCTTATTGATACGCAGTATTTT.

J is TRBJ2-3 and V is TRBV28; the match to TRBD2 covers 11 bases. Trimming took 8 bases from V and 3 from J; bases not matched to a gene: 7. CDR1 is MDHEN and CDR2 is SYDVKM in the germline V gene. This CDR3 contains 15 residues. CDR3 protein: CASQIAGGMTDTQYF. The CDR3 DNA reads as TGTGCCAGCCAAATAGCGGGGGGGATGACAGATACGCAGTATTTT.